This T cell receptor (beta chain) emerged from a study of T cell changes during pregnancy in multiple sclerosis. CDR3 length: 18 residues. V shed 0 bases and J 12 bases; nucleotides not matched to a gene: 18. The germline V gene encodes CDR1 MGHRA and CDR2 YSYEKL. Profiling relied on immunoSEQ multiplex PCR, and the TCRdb table lists in-frame clones only, not all of them. The table has 80,000 to 95,000 clones, 90% to 95% seen once. This sequence was found in a female donor with multiple sclerosis, enrolled in a pregnancy study. The input for sequencing was peripheral blood, taken in the second trimester of pregnancy. The V call is TRBV4-1, the J call TRBJ2-1, with 9 bases fitting TRBD1. CDR3 bases: TGCGCCAGCAGCCAAGATTGGGGTATGGGACAGGGTTCTCGTAGGCAGTTCTTC. It yields the protein CASSQDWGMGQGSRRQFF.